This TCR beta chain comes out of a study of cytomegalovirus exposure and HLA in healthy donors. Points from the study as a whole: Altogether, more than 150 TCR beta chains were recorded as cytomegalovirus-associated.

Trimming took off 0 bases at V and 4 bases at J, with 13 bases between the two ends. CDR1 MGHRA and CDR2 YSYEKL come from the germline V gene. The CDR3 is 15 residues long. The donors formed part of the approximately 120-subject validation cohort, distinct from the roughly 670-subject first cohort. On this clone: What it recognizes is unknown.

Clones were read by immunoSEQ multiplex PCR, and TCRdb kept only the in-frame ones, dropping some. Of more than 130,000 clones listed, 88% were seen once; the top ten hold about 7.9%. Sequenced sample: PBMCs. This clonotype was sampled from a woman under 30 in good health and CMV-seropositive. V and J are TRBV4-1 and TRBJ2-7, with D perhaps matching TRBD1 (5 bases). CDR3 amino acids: CASSQDRSRVYEQYF. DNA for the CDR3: TGCGCCAGCAGCCAAGACAGGAGCAGGGTGTACGAGCAGTACTTC.